This T cell receptor (beta chain) was recovered during a study of shared clonotypes between healthy human individuals (dated by TCRdb to 2018 to 2020). General notes on the study: Three men and two women, aged 18 to 49 years, made up the cohort. For each donor, CD4 naive and CD4 memory were each run on three plates, CD8 naive on two plates, and CD8 memory on one plate. To increase sequencing depth and limit assay-specific biases, TCR repertoire library preparation and sequencing were carried out by different laboratories using diverse techniques. Leukapheresis yielded between about 0.9 and 10 billion PBMCs per donor. To estimate repertoire size and how much clonotype sharing occurs between individuals, the study deeply sequenced the blood TCR repertoires of about 5 healthy adults. Study-level results and caveats: The genetic and exposure-history diversity represented was limited by the small number of donors. Across a few donors, about 5.2% of naive CD4, 3% to 3.5% of naive CD8, under 2.5% of memory CD4, and about 0.4% of memory CD8 clonotypes were shared. Naive subsets generally had larger estimated clonotype richness than memory subsets did. Sampling was restricted to blood, and TCR repertoires in tissue are likely to differ from TCR repertoires in blood. Rarefaction of sorted-subset datasets indicated incomplete sequencing despite the large sequencing depth. Pairwise subsampling indicated that sequencing depth was expected to affect the degree of clonotype sharing among donors. Compared with non-shared clonotypes, clonotypes shared by all four sorted-subset donors had higher generation probabilities.

Per the germline V gene, SGHVS is the CDR1 and FQNEAQ is the CDR2. Measured from the cysteine to the phenylalanine, the CDR3 is 16 residues long. This entry keeps only the CDR3 DNA: 48 bases, framed from base 1. V loses 5 bases, J loses 0 bases, and the germline ends lie 17 bases apart. TCR CDR3 regions were amplified from genomic DNA by multiplex PCR using the deep immunoSEQ assay. For each cell subset, the extracted genomic DNA was distributed evenly across all wells of several immunoSEQ 96-well plates, and each plate served as one replicate. For sorted subsets, about 0.2 ug genomic DNA, equal to 30,000 or so T cell genomes, was loaded into each replicate PCR. The purified libraries were quantified using a Qubit 3.0 fluorometer, sized with a Bioanalyzer 2100, and then quantified again using the KAPA Library Quantification kit. Every immunoSEQ 96-well plate was sequenced on a dedicated single-read 150-cycle Illumina NextSeq 550 flow cell. Per the original workflow: Because the immunoSEQ output held only junctional sequences and lacked quality scores, the filtering could not match the filtering applied to full-length reads. Sequences were annotated with PyIR, a Python wrapper for IgBLAST v1.9, and V/J genes and CDR3 were assigned using IMGT germline references. Any read was removed if the V/J assignment was weak (E-value above 1e-6), the CDR3 was missing, or the read contained stop codons, out-of-frame junctions, or ambiguous translated residues. V3J clonotypes were defined as sequences sharing an identical inferred V gene, J gene, and CDR3 amino acid sequence. To compute the percentage overlap between repertoires, the number of shared unique clonotypes was divided by the size of the smaller repertoire. Repertoire richness was assessed with RTK rarefaction, the Chao1 estimator, and Recon v2.1 estimates of unobserved clonotypes. OLGA was used to compute generation probabilities for all TCRbeta clonotypes that the gDNA method yielded from four donors. The clones in this table, taken by TCRdb from immuneACCESS, are in-frame only. Not every clone is retained; where verified, under half of the shortfall comes from an unresolved V gene, and the cause of the rest is unknown. That table gives V, J and clone size, and the DNA gave D and trimming. Counted in this sample were about 2.4 million clones; 93% of them appeared once. Approximately 0.36% of the sample lies in the top ten.

Healthy HIV-negative adults with no recently reported acute infections or vaccinations were included as donors. Every donor was a Caucasian adult residing in Nashville, Tennessee, USA. CD4+ T cells were enriched by magnetic negative selection, after which naive cells were positively selected on CD45RA and the negative fraction was taken as the memory subset. Blood was collected by leukapheresis, and PBMCs were isolated by Ficoll-Histopaque density gradient centrifugation and then cryopreserved in liquid nitrogen vapor phase. Analytical flow cytometry was used to check the purity and quantity of each magnetically sorted T cell population. From each sorted fraction, genomic DNA was isolated and quantified by UV absorbance on a Nanodrop 2000c. As regards this clone: Its antigen target is currently unknown. Per-base quality was not reported, and no clone a single base away is much larger than it.

This receptor chain uses TRBV7-8 and TRBJ2-7; the D gene is perhaps TRBD2, from 5 matching bases. Sample: naive CD4+ T cells from PBMCs. In the paper's terms, the cell subset or site label means: CD45RA+ positively selected. This clonotype originated in a man aged 18 to 29 in good health. Some clones in this sample may be carry-over from other donors' samples. The DNA is TGTGCCAGCAGCCCGTATGGTCGGGGAGTCTCCTACGAGCAGTACTTC. This translates into CASSPYGRGVSYEQYF.